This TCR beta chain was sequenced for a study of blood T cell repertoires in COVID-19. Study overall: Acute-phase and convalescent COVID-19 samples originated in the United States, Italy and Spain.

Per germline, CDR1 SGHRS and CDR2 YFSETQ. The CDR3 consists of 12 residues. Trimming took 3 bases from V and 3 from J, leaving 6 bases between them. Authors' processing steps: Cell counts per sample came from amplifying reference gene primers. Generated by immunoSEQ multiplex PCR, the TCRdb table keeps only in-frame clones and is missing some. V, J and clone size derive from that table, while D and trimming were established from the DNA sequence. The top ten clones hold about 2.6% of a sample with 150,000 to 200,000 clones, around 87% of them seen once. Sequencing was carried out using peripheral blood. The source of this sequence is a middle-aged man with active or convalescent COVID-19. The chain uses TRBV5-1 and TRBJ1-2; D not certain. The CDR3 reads CASSSLDYGYTF. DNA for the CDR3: TGCGCCAGCAGCTCCCTAGACTATGGCTACACCTTC.